The 16 T cell receptor beta chains given below trace back to one sample, sequenced in a study of identical twins. MiXCR, run by TCRdb on the 5' RACE reads, gives a single entry per CDR3 protein. The top ten clones hold 5.4% of a sample with hundreds of thousands of distinct CDR3 sequences, approximately 6.8% of them seen once. These data were also filed under a second study, of yellow fever vaccine responses in identical twins.

Sequenced material: CD8+ T cells sorted from blood. The receptors here all came from a woman aged 18-30 years in good health.

This clonotype was seen only a few times. The chain couples TRBV7-9 to TRBJ2-1, with D possibly being TRBD2 (6 bases). The CDR3 extends over 16 amino acids. V shed 0 bases and J shed 2 bases, with 11 bases lying between them. Per the germline V gene, CDR1 is SEHNR and CDR2 is FQNEAQ (reference sequence). CDR3 protein: CASSLAGGEPYNEQFF. The CDR3 bases are TGTGCCAGCAGCTTAGCGGGCGGGGAGCCCTACAATGAGCAGTTCTTC.

This clonotype was seen at least ten times. The chain has TRBV12-3 or TRBV12-4 and TRBJ2-1; 8 bases align to TRBD1. This CDR3 is 15 amino acids long. After removal of 5 bases from V and 1 base from J, the junction contained 4 bases not matched to a gene. The CDR3 sequence: CASSGQGYSYNEQFF. CDR3 sequence (DNA): TGTGCCAGCAGTGGACAGGGATATTCCTACAATGAGCAGTTCTTC.

This clonotype showed up many times. The V and J genes are TRBV6-1 and TRBJ2-5, with 11 bases matching TRBD1. The trim removed 2 bases at V and 4 bases at J, leaving 3 bases unmatched. The germline CDR1 and CDR2 sequences are MNHNS and SASEGT. This CDR3 is built from 15 residues. This CDR3 is CASSERTGGSETQYF. CDR3 nucleotides: TGTGCCAGCAGTGAAAGGACAGGGGGCTCAGAGACCCAGTACTTC.

In this sample, this clonotype turned up many times. The chain carries TRBV12-3 or TRBV12-4 and TRBJ2-3; 8 bases line up with TRBD2. CDR3 length: 16 amino acids. V lost 5 bases to trimming and J lost 0 bases; unmatched junction nucleotides: 7. The CDR3: CASSPSTSVSTDTQYF. The CDR3 DNA is TGTGCCAGCAGTCCCTCGACTAGCGTTAGCACAGATACGCAGTATTTT.

In this sample, this clonotype turned up a few times. The chain is built from TRBV20-1 and TRBJ1-5; 7 bases are shared with TRBD1. J gave up 0 bases and V 3 bases, and 14 bases lay outside the gene matches. The CDR3 spans 18 residues. CDR1 and CDR2 (germline): DFQATT, SNEGSKA (reference sequence). CDR3 DNA sequence: TGCAGTGCTAGTTCCCCTTCCCGACAGGGTACTAGCAATCAGCCCCAGCATTTT. Amino acids: CSASSPSRQGTSNQPQHF.

The CDR3 loop reads CASSLDRELFF. The CDR3 coding sequence is TGCGCCAGCAGCTTGGACCGGGAGCTGTTTTTT. The chain is built from TRBV5-1 and TRBJ2-2; no clear D gene. Germline CDR1 SGHRS, CDR2 YFSETQ. This CDR3 spans 11 amino acids. Trimming took 0 bases from V and 9 from J, leaving 3 bases between them.

This clonotype has just a few counts. The chain combines TRBV27 with TRBJ2-7; D may be TRBD2 (5 bases). Germline V gives CDR1 MNHEY, CDR2 SMNVEV (reference sequence). Trimming pared 8 bases from V and 0 bases from J, leaving 11 bases between. CDR3 length: 13 residues. CDR3 loop: CASGRGSSYEQYF. Written as DNA, the CDR3 is TGTGCCAGCGGACGAGGGAGCTCCTACGAGCAGTACTTC.

This rearrangement joins TRBV29-1 to TRBJ2-7; possibly TRBD2 for D (6 bases). Trimming shortened V by 6 bases and J by 0 bases, and 18 bases separated the two germline ends. Germline CDR1 SQVTM, CDR2 ANQGSEA. The CDR3 has 15 residues. The CDR3 reads CSVIGWSSDSYEQYF. The CDR3 DNA follows: TGCAGCGTAATCGGGTGGTCTAGCGACTCCTACGAGCAGTACTTC.

This clonotype was counted ten times or more. The rearrangement joins TRBV7-6 to TRBJ1-5; TRBD1 is a possible D gene (6 bases). V lost 1 base to trimming and J lost 1 base, with 14 bases between them. The CDR3 length is 17 residues. Germline V lookup: CDR1 SGHVS, CDR2 FNYEAQ. The DNA of the CDR3 is TGTGCCAGCAGCTTAGACGTCTCTCAGGGGAGCAATCAGCCCCAGCATTTT. It is translated as CASSLDVSQGSNQPQHF.

V gene TRBV24-1 combines with J gene TRBJ1-5, with D hard to call. Germline CDR1 is KGHDR and CDR2 is SFDVKD. V dropped 3 bases and J dropped 5 bases, with 10 bases sitting between them. This CDR3 spans 14 amino acids. In nucleotides, the CDR3 is TGTGCCACCAGTGATCCGGACGAGGATCAGCCCCAGCATTTT. This gives the protein CATSDPDEDQPQHF.

The table lists this clonotype with a few counts. The V and J genes are TRBV20-1 and TRBJ2-1, with D possibly TRBD1 on 5 matching bases. CDR1 is DFQATT, CDR2 SNEGSKA, per germline (reference sequence). The V end was cut by 3 bases, the J end by 9 bases, with 18 bases between. CDR3 length: 14 residues. CDR3 DNA: TGCAGTGCTAGTCTAACAGGTATACATGGTGAGCAGTTCTTC. This translates into CSASLTGIHGEQFF.

CDR3 amino acids: CSASIQGENTEAFF. DNA of the CDR3: TGCAGTGCTAGTATCCAGGGGGAGAACACTGAAGCTTTCTTT. The rearrangement joins TRBV20-1 to TRBJ1-1, with 7 bases matching TRBD1. V was pared by 3 bases and J by 1 base, with 5 bases of the junction left unmatched. CDR3 size: 14 residues. The germline gives CDR1 DFQATT, CDR2 SNEGSKA (reference sequence).

V and J are TRBV3-1 and TRBJ2-7; TRBD1 is a possible D gene (5 bases). The germline V gene has CDR1 LGHDT and CDR2 YNNKEL (reference sequence). There are 14 residues in the CDR3. V lost 4 bases to trimming and J lost 7 bases, with 17 bases between them. As DNA, the CDR3 is TGTGCCAGCAGCCGGCTGGGGCTTAAGGATGAGCAGTACTTC. Amino acid sequence: CASSRLGLKDEQYF.

V and J are TRBV11-2 and TRBJ2-3; 8 bases map to TRBD2. Germline lookup yields CDR1 SGHAT and CDR2 FQNNGV. This CDR3 spans 15 amino acids. V lost 0 bases to trimming and J lost 3 bases; unmatched junction nucleotides: 2. As DNA, the CDR3 is TGTGCCAGCAGCTTAGAACTAGCGGATACAGATACGCAGTATTTT. This encodes CASSLELADTDTQYF. The whole variable domain, filled in from reference TRBV11-2 and TRBJ2-3, reads EAGVAQSPRYKIIEKRQSVAFWCNPISGHATLYWYQQILGQGPKLLIQFQNNGVVDDSQLPKDRFSAERLKGVDSTLKIQPAKLEDSAVYLCASSLELADTDTQYFGPGTRLTVL.

A few counts support this clonotype. The chain employs TRBV5-6 and TRBJ2-5; 10 nucleotides line up with TRBD1. J gave up 4 bases and V 3 bases, and 9 bases lay outside the gene matches. There are 16 residues in the CDR3. Germline lookup yields CDR1 SGHDT and CDR2 YYEEEE. For the CDR3, the DNA is TGTGCCAGCAGCTCGGGACAGGGGAACTTTGGAGAGACCCAGTACTTC. It codes for CASSSGQGNFGETQYF. Using reference TRBV5-6 and TRBJ2-5 for the parts outside the CDR3, the full variable domain is DAGVTQSPTHLIKTRGQQVTLRCSPKSGHDTVSWYQQALGQGPQFIFQYYEEEERQRGNFPDRFSGHQFPNYSSELNVNALLLGDSALYLCASSSGQGNFGETQYFGPGTRLLVL.

This clonotype was observed a few times. V is TRBV10-2 and J is TRBJ2-7; TRBD1 matches 7 bases. Trimming took 6 bases from V and 2 from J; bases not matched to a gene: 4. The CDR3 contains 13 residues. Germline assignment: CDR1 WSHSY and CDR2 SAAADI. The CDR3 DNA is TGCGCCAGCAGCCGGGACAGAACCTACGAGCAGTACTTC. Its translation is CASSRDRTYEQYF.